The rows below give T cell receptor beta chains drawn from one sample of a study of blood T cell repertoires in COVID-19. TCRdb keeps only in-frame clones here, not all; method: immunoSEQ multiplex PCR. The sample contains fewer than 85,000 clones, approximately 79% of which appear only once. Input material: peripheral blood. The source is a human donor with acute or convalescent COVID-19. The donor label of this sample is uncertain. Each CDR3 is given with its conserved first and last residue. The D gene is left open where the match is weak. A row's size may be missing; if present it is once, few, many or a size class.

j_gene: TRBJ2-2
v_gene: TRBV7-8
abundance: NA
d_gene: TRBD1
CDR3aa: CASSAWDRANTGELFF

j_gene: TRBJ2-6
v_gene: TRBV3-1/TRBV3-2
abundance: NA
d_gene: NA
CDR3aa: CASSQVGQISSGANVLTF

j_gene: TRBJ2-1
v_gene: TRBV5-1
abundance: NA
d_gene: TRBD2
CDR3aa: CASSSKSGGLNEQFF

j_gene: TRBJ2-1
v_gene: TRBV4-3
abundance: NA
d_gene: TRBD2
CDR3aa: CASSQGLRASGMGNEQFF

j_gene: TRBJ2-5
v_gene: TRBV19
abundance: NA
d_gene: TRBD1
CDR3aa: CASSKVTGGTETQYF

j_gene: TRBJ2-5
v_gene: TRBV7-2
abundance: NA
d_gene: NA
CDR3aa: CASSLGRRRGKETQYF

j_gene: TRBJ2-3
v_gene: TRBV5-8
abundance: NA
d_gene: TRBD1
CDR3aa: CAATRGRGTDTQYF

j_gene: TRBJ2-3
v_gene: TRBV28
abundance: NA
d_gene: NA
CDR3aa: CASSLSLPVVADTQYF

j_gene: TRBJ1-5
v_gene: TRBV6-5
abundance: NA
d_gene: TRBD1
CDR3aa: CAIPGQGDKPQHF

j_gene: TRBJ1-3
v_gene: TRBV3-1/TRBV3-2
abundance: NA
d_gene: NA
CDR3aa: CASSHVGNTIYF

j_gene: TRBJ2-7
v_gene: TRBV28
abundance: few
d_gene: NA
CDR3aa: CASSFGQGPLGYEQYF

j_gene: TRBJ1-6
v_gene: TRBV27
abundance: NA
d_gene: NA
CDR3aa: CASSFGGARRSPLHF

j_gene: TRBJ1-6
v_gene: TRBV30
abundance: NA
d_gene: NA
CDR3aa: CAWTPGHSPLHF

j_gene: TRBJ1-2
v_gene: TRBV6-5
abundance: few
d_gene: NA
CDR3aa: CASSYGGAGYTF